Below are 25 T cell receptor beta chains sequenced from a single sample in a study of blood T cell repertoires in COVID-19. Some clones are missing from TCRdb's copy, which holds only in-frame ones; the method was immunoSEQ multiplex PCR. The sample has 180,000 or so clones, around 79% seen once. The specimen was peripheral blood. These receptor sequences come from a man over 45 who had recovered from COVID-19.

V is TRBV5-1 and J is TRBJ1-5, with D unclear. Germline V CDR1 and CDR2: SGHRS, YFSETQ. The CDR3 loop spans 11 amino acids. CDR3 amino acids: CDTTGGQPQHF. CDR3 DNA sequence: TGCGACACCACCGGAGGGCAGCCCCAGCATTTT.

This clone was seen a single time. The rearrangement uses TRBV7-8 and TRBJ1-1, with TRBD1 as a possible D gene (6 bases). With 4 bases removed from V and 6 bases from J, the gap between germline ends came to 15 bases. The CDR3 contains 14 residues. Germline V gives CDR1 SGHVS, CDR2 FQNEAQ. In DNA, the CDR3 is TGTGCCAGCAGCTCTCCTCACAGGGTCCCTGAAGCTTTCTTT. Translation: CASSSPHRVPEAFF. Full variable domain (outside the CDR3, taken from reference TRBV7-8 and TRBJ1-1): GAGVSQSPRYKVAKRGQDVALRCDPISGHVSLFWYQQALGQGPEFLTYFQNEAQLDKSGLPSDRFFAERPEGSVSTLKIQRTQQEDSAVYLCASSSPHRVPEAFFGQGTRLTVV.

The chain has TRBV6-7 and TRBJ2-2; 11 positions agree with TRBD2. TRBV6-7 qualifies as an ORF whose function is uncertain. The CDR3 runs to 16 residues. CDR3 amino acids: CAPRLLAGGPSGELFF. Here the CDR3 DNA reads TGTGCTCCGAGACTCTTAGCGGGAGGGCCGTCCGGGGAGCTGTTTTTT.

The chain is built from TRBV20-1 and TRBJ1-2, with D maybe TRBD1 (6 bases). Trimming removed 3 bases from V and 7 bases from J, with 21 bases in between. This CDR3 is 15 amino acids long. Per the germline V gene, CDR1 is DFQATT and CDR2 is SNEGSKA (reference sequence). For the CDR3, the DNA is TGCAGTGCTAGTCACCGGAACAGGGACATCTCTGGCTACACCTTC. Translating gives CSASHRNRDISGYTF.

Only a few counts were recorded for this clone. The V call is TRBV6-6, the J call TRBJ2-3; a weak D match, TRBD2 (6 bases). V dropped 6 bases and J dropped 2 bases, with 15 bases sitting between them. The CDR3 runs to 15 residues. Germline assignment: CDR1 MNHNY and CDR2 SVGAGI (reference sequence). CDR3 DNA: TGTGCCAGCAGGGAGGGGAACTTCGACACAGATACGCAGTATTTT. The encoded protein is CASREGNFDTDTQYF.

V and J are TRBV5-4 and TRBJ2-2; possible D gene TRBD2, 6 bases. The CDR3 length is 14 residues. CDR1 is SGHNT and CDR2 is YYREEE in the germline V gene (reference sequence). Trimming left V 3 bases short and J 5 bases short, with 11 bases between. The CDR3 DNA is TGTGCCAGCAGCTCGGGACTCCCTACCGGGGAGCTGTTTTTT. Its translation: CASSSGLPTGELFF.

V gene TRBV5-1 combines with J gene TRBJ2-7; D unclear. The V end lost 4 bases, the J end lost 0 bases, and 5 bases lay between the germline ends. This CDR3 has 12 amino acids. From germline, CDR1 is SGHRS and CDR2 YFSETQ. The CDR3 nucleotides read TGCGCCAGCAGCCCGAGCTCCTACGAGCAGTACTTC. This gives the protein CASSPSSYEQYF.

In its sample, this clone was seen a few times. This sequence joins TRBV30 and TRBJ2-3, with 10 bases fitting TRBD2. Per germline, CDR1 GTSNPN and CDR2 SVGIG (reference sequence). The CDR3 has 14 residues. Trimming cost V 7 bases and J 7 bases; bases outside gene matches: 11. The CDR3 loop reads CASRWTSGRYTQYF. For the CDR3, the DNA is TGTGCCTCTAGGTGGACTAGCGGCCGCTATACGCAGTATTTT.

This chain connects TRBV19 to TRBJ2-1, with 7 bases identical to TRBD2. Germline lookup yields CDR1 LNHDA and CDR2 SQIVND (reference sequence). With V trimmed by 7 bases and J by 7 bases, 13 bases remained unmatched. The CDR3 has 15 amino acids. The CDR3 DNA reads as TGTGCCAGTATTTCCTATGGCGGGAGCATGAATGAGCAGTTCTTC. Translation: CASISYGGSMNEQFF. Using reference TRBV19 and TRBJ2-1 for the parts outside the CDR3, the full variable domain is DGGITQSPKYLFRKEGQNVTLSCEQNLNHDAMYWYRQDPGQGLRLIYYSQIVNDFQKGDIAEGYSVSREKKESFPLTVTSAQKNPTAFYLCASISYGGSMNEQFFGPGTRLTVL.

This clone was seen just once. J is TRBJ2-6 and V is TRBV2; 7 nucleotides match TRBD2. The trim removed 8 bases at V and 2 bases at J, leaving 6 bases unmatched. Germline V lookup: CDR1 SNHLY, CDR2 FYNNEI. The CDR3 length is 15 residues. For the CDR3, the DNA is TGTGCCAGCGGGGAGGGGCTGGCTGGGGCCAACGTCCTGACTTTC. Protein product: CASGEGLAGANVLTF.

The chain uses TRBV3-1 (or the pseudogene TRBV3-2) and TRBJ1-2, with unresolved D. Per the germline V gene, CDR1 is LGHDT and CDR2 is YNNKEL (reference sequence). The germline V and J ends were trimmed by 0 bases and 6 bases, with 14 bases remaining between them. CDR3 size: 15 residues. CDR3 loop: CASSQDLRGSHGYTF. Written as DNA, the CDR3 is TGTGCCAGCAGCCAAGACCTCCGGGGTAGCCATGGCTACACCTTC.

In this sample, this clone turned up once. The V call is TRBV18, the J call TRBJ2-7; D perhaps matches TRBD1 (5 bases). CDR1 KGHSH and CDR2 LQKENI come from the germline V gene. Trimming removed 3 bases from V and 6 bases from J, with 12 bases in between. The CDR3 is 13 amino acids. CDR3 DNA: TGTGCCAGCTCACCTCAGGGTTTGTTCGAGCAGTACTTC. It is translated as CASSPQGLFEQYF.

V usage is TRBV5-4 and J usage is TRBJ2-3; 7 bases are shared with TRBD2. After removal of 4 bases from V and 1 base from J, the junction contained 6 bases not matched to a gene. The CDR3 has 15 amino acids. Per germline, CDR1 SGHNT and CDR2 YYREEE (reference sequence). The CDR3 sequence: CASSLKRDGTDTQYF. As DNA, the CDR3 is TGTGCCAGCAGCCTCAAGCGGGACGGCACAGATACGCAGTATTTT.

The gene calls are TRBV6-5 and TRBJ1-6, with a possible D match to TRBD1 (5 bases). This CDR3 contains 13 residues. Deletions cut 7 bases from V and 8 bases from J, with 12 bases between. CDR1 and CDR2 (germline): MNHEY, SVGAGI. CDR3: CASMVRDDSPLHF. The CDR3 nucleotides are TGTGCCAGCATGGTCAGGGATGATTCACCCCTCCACTTT.

The V call is TRBV6-1, the J call TRBJ1-4, with D hard to call. The germline V and J ends were trimmed by 0 bases and 8 bases, with 13 bases remaining between them. In germline, CDR1 is MNHNS, CDR2 SASEGT. The CDR3 has 15 amino acids. The CDR3 coding sequence is TGTGCCAGCAGTGAAGCCGGGTCCCCCGGGGAAAAACTGTTTTTT. Its translation: CASSEAGSPGEKLFF.

V and J are TRBV14 and TRBJ1-3; perhaps TRBD1 as D (5 bases). V gave up 4 bases and J gave up 0 bases, with 13 bases separating them. Germline V gene sequence: CDR1 SGHDN, CDR2 FVKESK. The CDR3 is 16 residues long. The DNA for the CDR3 is TGTGCCAGCAGCCGACCGGGACTGACCTCTGGAAACACCATATATTTT. As protein: CASSRPGLTSGNTIYF. The entire variable domain, with the rest obtained from reference TRBV14 and TRBJ1-3, is as follows: EAGVTQFPSHSVIEKGQTVTLRCDPISGHDNLYWYRRVMGKEIKFLLHFVKESKQDESGMPNNRFLAERTGGTYSTLKVQPAELEDSGVYFCASSRPGLTSGNTIYFGEGSWLTVV.

CDR3: CASQNQQGPSYEQYF. The CDR3 nucleotides read TGTGCCAGCCAGAACCAACAGGGGCCCTCCTACGAGCAGTACTTC. The chain employs TRBV4-2 and TRBJ2-7; 7 bases map to TRBD1. The length of the CDR3 is 15 residues. Germline CDR1 LGHNA, CDR2 YNFKEQ. The V and J ends lost 8 bases and 0 bases, in that order; junction bases with no gene match: 10.

The chain couples TRBV11-2 to TRBJ1-2; D might be TRBD1 (5 bases). The V gene lost 5 bases and the J gene lost 7 bases, with 17 bases spanning the gap. Germline CDR1 SGHAT, CDR2 FQNNGV. The CDR3 has 14 residues. The CDR3 region is CASSLGLASGGYTF. Here the CDR3 DNA reads TGTGCCAGCAGCCTGGGACTGGCATCTGGTGGCTACACCTTC.

The chain employs TRBV30 and TRBJ1-2, with 7 nucleotides matching TRBD1. In germline, CDR1 is GTSNPN, CDR2 SVGIG (reference sequence). V lost 2 bases, J lost 4 bases, and 13 bases stayed unmatched. The CDR3 totals 16 residues. In DNA, the CDR3 is TGTGCCTGGAGTTACGGGCAGGGGGAAGCACTCTATGGCTACACCTTC. Translated: CAWSYGQGEALYGYTF. The whole variable domain, remainder taken from reference TRBV30 and TRBJ1-2, is SQTIHQWPATLVQPVGSPLSLECTVEGTSNPNLYWYRQAAGRGLQLLFYSVGIGQISSEVPQNLSASRPQDRQFILSSKKLLLSDSGFYLCAWSYGQGEALYGYTFGSGTRLTVV.

The chain recombines TRBV19 with TRBJ1-6; D is perhaps TRBD1 (6 bases). Germline lookup yields CDR1 LNHDA and CDR2 SQIVND (reference sequence). The CDR3 is 16 amino acids. Trimming left V 6 bases short and J 3 bases short, with 15 bases between. The CDR3 region is CASSRARQDYNSPLHF. The CDR3 DNA sequence: TGTGCCAGTAGCCGGGCCCGACAGGACTATAATTCACCCCTCCACTTT.

This chain links TRBV28 with TRBJ2-1; 9 bases agree with TRBD2. With 3 bases clipped from V and 4 bases from J, the junction kept 7 bases outside the gene matches. Germline V lookup: CDR1 MDHEN, CDR2 SYDVKM. CDR3 size: 16 residues. The CDR3 DNA is TGTGCCAGCAGTTTTTACGCGGGAGGGAATTACAATGAGCAGTTCTTC. Protein product: CASSFYAGGNYNEQFF. The whole variable domain, remainder taken from reference TRBV28 and TRBJ2-1, is DVKVTQSSRYLVKRTGEKVFLECVQDMDHENMFWYRQDPGLGLRLIYFSYDVKMKEKGDIPEGYSVSREKKERFSLILESASTNQTSMYLCASSFYAGGNYNEQFFGPGTRLTVL.

This chain connects TRBV7-9 to TRBJ1-1, with 8 bases lining up with TRBD1. This CDR3 region has 15 residues. Germline V gene data show CDR1 as SEHNR and CDR2 as FQNEAQ (reference sequence). V gave up 3 bases and J gave up 1 base; unmatched junction bases: 4. CDR3 region: CASSFNRGKNTEAFF. The DNA for the CDR3 is TGTGCCAGCAGCTTCAACAGGGGGAAGAACACTGAAGCTTTCTTT. The full variable domain, completed using reference TRBV7-9 and TRBJ1-1, is DTGVSQNPRHKITKRGQNVTFRCDPISEHNRLYWYRQTLGQGPEFLTYFQNEAQLEKSRLLSDRFSAERPKGSFSTLEIQRTEQGDSAMYLCASSFNRGKNTEAFFGQGTRLTVV.

The chain couples TRBV7-2 to TRBJ2-1; 7 bases map to TRBD1. J gave up 3 bases and V 4 bases, and 9 bases lay outside the gene matches. The CDR3 contains 16 residues. Germline-derived CDR1 and CDR2 are SGHTA and FQGNSA. The CDR3 bases are TGTGCCAGCAGCTCAGCGACAGGGCCCCTCTACAATGAGCAGTTCTTC. Its translation is CASSSATGPLYNEQFF.

This chain links TRBV7-9 with TRBJ2-1; the match to TRBD2 covers 8 bases. With V trimmed by 5 bases and J by 8 bases, 8 bases remained unmatched. Germline CDR1 and CDR2: SEHNR and FQNEAQ (reference sequence). The CDR3 totals 14 residues. CDR3 region: CASSQGTRGDEQFF. The CDR3 coding sequence is TGTGCCAGCAGCCAAGGGACTAGAGGTGATGAGCAGTTCTTC.

V usage is TRBV18 and J usage is TRBJ2-7; 7 bases match TRBD2. V was clipped by 1 base and J by 5 bases; unmatched bases: 8. There are 15 residues in the CDR3. CDR1 and CDR2 (germline): KGHSH, LQKENI. CDR3 coding DNA: TGTGCCAGCTCACCACGCGGGACTAACCGCAACGAGCAGTACTTC. Protein sequence: CASSPRGTNRNEQYF.